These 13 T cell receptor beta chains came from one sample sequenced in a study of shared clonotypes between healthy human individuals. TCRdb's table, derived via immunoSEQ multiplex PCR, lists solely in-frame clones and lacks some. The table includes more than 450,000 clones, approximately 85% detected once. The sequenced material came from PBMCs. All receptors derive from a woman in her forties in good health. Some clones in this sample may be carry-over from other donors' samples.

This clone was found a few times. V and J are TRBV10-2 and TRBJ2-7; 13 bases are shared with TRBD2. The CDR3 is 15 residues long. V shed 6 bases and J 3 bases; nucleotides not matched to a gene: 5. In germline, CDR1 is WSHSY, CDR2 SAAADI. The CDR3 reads CASRATSGRGYEQYF. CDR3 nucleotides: TGCGCCAGCAGGGCCACTAGCGGGAGGGGCTACGAGCAGTACTTC.

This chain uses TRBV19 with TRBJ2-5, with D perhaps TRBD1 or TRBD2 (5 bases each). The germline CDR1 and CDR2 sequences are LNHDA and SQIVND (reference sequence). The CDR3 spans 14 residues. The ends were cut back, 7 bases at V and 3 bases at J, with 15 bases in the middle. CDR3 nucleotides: TGTGCCAGTAATCCTCTCGGGGCTGAAGAGACCCAGTACTTC. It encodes CASNPLGAEETQYF.

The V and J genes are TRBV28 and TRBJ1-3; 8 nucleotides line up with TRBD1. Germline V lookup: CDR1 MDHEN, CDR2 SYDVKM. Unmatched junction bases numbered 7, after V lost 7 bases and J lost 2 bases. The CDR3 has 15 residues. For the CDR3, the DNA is TGTGCCAGCACCTCGGGACAGGATGCTGGAAACACCATATATTTT. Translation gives CASTSGQDAGNTIYF.

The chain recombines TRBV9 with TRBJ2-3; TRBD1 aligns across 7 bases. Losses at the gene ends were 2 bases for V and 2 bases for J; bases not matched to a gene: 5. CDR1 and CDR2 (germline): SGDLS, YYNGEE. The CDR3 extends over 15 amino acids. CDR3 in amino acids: CASSVRDRDTDTQYF. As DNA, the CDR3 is TGTGCCAGCAGCGTCCGGGACAGAGACACAGATACGCAGTATTTT.

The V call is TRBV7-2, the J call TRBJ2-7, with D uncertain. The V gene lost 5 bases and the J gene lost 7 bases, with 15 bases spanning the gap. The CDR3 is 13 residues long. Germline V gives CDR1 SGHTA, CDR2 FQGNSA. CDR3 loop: CASSPSPPNEQYF. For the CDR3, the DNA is TGTGCCAGCAGCCCTTCACCACCAAATGAGCAGTACTTC.

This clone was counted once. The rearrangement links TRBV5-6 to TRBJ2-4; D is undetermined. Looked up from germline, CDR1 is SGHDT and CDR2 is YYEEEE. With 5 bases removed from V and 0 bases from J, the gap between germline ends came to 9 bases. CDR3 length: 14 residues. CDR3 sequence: CASSVNGAKNIQYF. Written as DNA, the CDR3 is TGTGCCAGCAGTGTCAACGGAGCCAAAAACATTCAGTACTTC.

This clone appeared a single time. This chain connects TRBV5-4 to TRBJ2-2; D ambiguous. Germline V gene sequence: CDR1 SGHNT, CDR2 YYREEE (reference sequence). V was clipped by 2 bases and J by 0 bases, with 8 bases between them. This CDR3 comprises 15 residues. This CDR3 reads CASSFLGSNTGELFF. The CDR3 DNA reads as TGTGCCAGCAGCTTCCTAGGGTCGAACACCGGGGAGCTGTTTTTT.

The CDR3 sequence: CASSTSGSANEQFF. The CDR3 DNA reads TGTGCCAGCAGCACTAGCGGGAGTGCAAATGAGCAGTTCTTC. The chain is built from TRBV28 and TRBJ2-1, with TRBD2 matching 11 bases. This CDR3 spans 14 amino acids. The V and J ends lost 6 bases and 7 bases, in that order; junction bases with no gene match: 5. The germline gives CDR1 MDHEN, CDR2 SYDVKM.

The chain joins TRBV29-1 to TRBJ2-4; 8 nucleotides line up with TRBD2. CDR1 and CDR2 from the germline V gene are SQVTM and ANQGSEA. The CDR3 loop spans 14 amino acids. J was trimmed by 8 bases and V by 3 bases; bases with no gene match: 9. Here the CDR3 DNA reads TGCAGCGTTGATCATCCGGGAGGGCTTGACATTCAGTACTTC. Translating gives CSVDHPGGLDIQYF.

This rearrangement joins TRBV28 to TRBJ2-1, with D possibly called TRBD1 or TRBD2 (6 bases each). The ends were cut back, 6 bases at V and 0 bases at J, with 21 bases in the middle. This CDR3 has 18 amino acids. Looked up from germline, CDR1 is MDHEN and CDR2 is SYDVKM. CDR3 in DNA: TGTGCCAGCAGCCCCGGGGGCGGCGGAATGAGCTCCTACAATGAGCAGTTCTTC. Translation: CASSPGGGGMSSYNEQFF. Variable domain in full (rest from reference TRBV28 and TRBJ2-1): DVKVTQSSRYLVKRTGEKVFLECVQDMDHENMFWYRQDPGLGLRLIYFSYDVKMKEKGDIPEGYSVSREKKERFSLILESASTNQTSMYLCASSPGGGGMSSYNEQFFGPGTRLTVL.

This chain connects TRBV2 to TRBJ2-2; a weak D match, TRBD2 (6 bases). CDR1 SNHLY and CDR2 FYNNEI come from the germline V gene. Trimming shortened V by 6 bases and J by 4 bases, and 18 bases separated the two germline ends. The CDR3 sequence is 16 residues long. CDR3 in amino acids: CASSPLAGSSTGELFF. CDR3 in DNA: TGTGCCAGCAGCCCCCTTGCGGGATCGAGCACCGGGGAGCTGTTTTTT.

The CDR3 sequence is CASSFRLGTVLNYEQYF. In DNA, the CDR3 is TGTGCCAGCAGTTTTCGGCTCGGGACAGTCTTAAACTACGAGCAGTACTTC. The chain is built from TRBV28 and TRBJ2-7, with 7 bases identical to TRBD1. V lost 3 bases to trimming and J lost 3 bases; unmatched junction nucleotides: 14. The CDR3 totals 17 residues. Germline V lookup: CDR1 MDHEN, CDR2 SYDVKM.

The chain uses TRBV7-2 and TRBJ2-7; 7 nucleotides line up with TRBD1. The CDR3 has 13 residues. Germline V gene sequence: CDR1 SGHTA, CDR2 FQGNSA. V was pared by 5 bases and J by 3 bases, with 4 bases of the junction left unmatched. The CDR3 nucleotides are TGTGCCAGCAGCCAGAGGACAGGCTACGAGCAGTACTTC. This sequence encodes CASSQRTGYEQYF.